These 25 T cell receptor beta chains came from one sample sequenced in a study of cytomegalovirus exposure and HLA in healthy donors. PCR was performed using 60 Vbeta and 13 Jbeta primers. The protocol was immunoSEQ multiplex PCR, while the TCRdb copy is restricted to in-frame clones and leaves out a portion. The sample lists about 110,000 clones, over 70% occurring once. The source material was PBMCs. The source of these receptors is a young man in good health and CMV-seronegative.

The chain couples TRBV18 to TRBJ2-4, with D maybe TRBD1 (5 bases). Trimming shortened V by 4 bases and J by 3 bases, and 13 bases separated the two germline ends. This CDR3 spans 15 amino acids. Germline V gene sequence: CDR1 KGHSH, CDR2 LQKENI. The CDR3 DNA sequence: TGTGCCAGCTCACGACAAGGGGATTTCAAAAACATTCAGTACTTC. Translated: CASSRQGDFKNIQYF.

The gene calls are TRBV4-1 and TRBJ1-4; TRBD1 agrees at 8 bases. The CDR3 runs to 16 residues. CDR1 is MGHRA and CDR2 is YSYEKL in the germline V gene. The J segment lost 5 bases and the V segment lost 0 bases, leaving 5 bases of the junction unmatched. CDR3 in amino acids: CASSQDGAGGNEKLFF. In DNA, the CDR3 is TGCGCCAGCAGCCAAGATGGGGCAGGGGGCAATGAAAAACTGTTTTTT.

The genes are TRBV6-1 and TRBJ2-1, with 12 nucleotides matching TRBD2. The CDR3 has 14 amino acids. Looked up from germline, CDR1 is MNHNS and CDR2 is SASEGT. V dropped 4 bases and J dropped 10; count of bases not matched to a gene: 5. The CDR3 DNA sequence: TGTGCCAGCAGTGCCAGACTAGCGGGAGAGGAGCAGTTCTTC. It encodes CASSARLAGEEQFF.

The chain employs TRBV5-1 and TRBJ2-6; D is unclear. CDR3 length equals 12 residues. Germline V gives CDR1 SGHRS, CDR2 YFSETQ. V dropped 8 bases and J dropped 1 base, with 4 bases sitting between them. The CDR3 region is CASLSGANVLTF. Written as DNA, the CDR3 is TGCGCCAGTCTTTCTGGGGCCAACGTCCTGACTTTC.

This clone has only one observation. The chain uses TRBV18 and TRBJ2-3, with 8 bases aligning to TRBD2. With 5 bases clipped from V and 2 bases from J, the junction kept 6 bases outside the gene matches. The V gene's germline CDR1 is KGHSH and CDR2 LQKENI. The CDR3 extends over 15 amino acids. CDR3 coding DNA: TGTGCCAGCTCAAAGGAGCGGGGGATCACAGATACGCAGTATTTT. It is translated as CASSKERGITDTQYF. The full variable domain, completed using reference TRBV18 and TRBJ2-3, is NAGVMQNPRHLVRRRGQEARLRCSPMKGHSHVYWYRQLPEEGLKFMVYLQKENIIDESGMPKERFSAEFPKEGPSILRIQQVVRGDSAAYFCASSKERGITDTQYFGPGTRLTVL.

The chain couples TRBV5-1 to TRBJ2-1, with 9 positions matching TRBD1. This CDR3 is built from 14 residues. The V gene end was trimmed by 0 bases and the J gene end by 9 bases; junction bases not matched to a gene: 4. Germline V CDR1 and CDR2: SGHRS, YFSETQ. The CDR3 sequence: CASSLGQGVGEQFF. CDR3 in DNA: TGCGCCAGCAGCTTGGGACAGGGGGTCGGTGAGCAGTTCTTC.

The chain links TRBV2 to TRBJ1-5, with a tentative D call TRBD1 (6 bases). Trimming removed 0 bases from V and 7 bases from J, with 13 bases in between. The CDR3 is 15 amino acids. In germline, CDR1 is SNHLY, CDR2 FYNNEI. CDR3 loop: CASSEARGAGQPQHF. DNA of the CDR3: TGTGCCAGCAGTGAAGCGCGGGGGGCGGGGCAGCCCCAGCATTTT.

The rearrangement joins TRBV5-6 to TRBJ1-4; D is ambiguous. The CDR3 extends over 17 amino acids. The V gene's germline CDR1 is SGHDT and CDR2 YYEEEE. V shed 0 bases and J shed 0 bases, with 12 bases lying between them. The CDR3 region is CASSLGPRLPTNEKLFF. The CDR3, as DNA: TGTGCCAGCAGCTTGGGGCCGAGGCTCCCAACTAATGAAAAACTGTTTTTT.

This clone has more than one count but fewer than ten. This chain links TRBV13 with TRBJ2-7, with TRBD2 matching 8 bases. CDR1 PRHDT and CDR2 FYEKMQ come from the germline V gene (reference sequence). Trimming removed 5 bases from V and 4 bases from J; junction bases left unmatched: 13. The CDR3 consists of 16 residues. DNA for the CDR3: TGTGCCAGCAGCCCCTCAGTAGCGGGACTTTCTTACGAGCAGTACTTC. It encodes CASSPSVAGLSYEQYF.

The chain carries TRBV29-1 and TRBJ2-3, with D tentatively TRBD2 (5 bases). Germline CDR1 SQVTM, CDR2 ANQGSEA. Between the trimmed V and J ends, which lost 6 bases and 2 bases, there was a span of 12 bases. This CDR3 is 13 amino acids long. CDR3 amino acids: CSVQEEFTDTQYF. Written as DNA, the CDR3 is TGCAGCGTCCAGGAGGAGTTCACAGATACGCAGTATTTT.

CDR3: CASQPRVLGISNQPQHF. The CDR3 bases are TGTGCCAGCCAACCCAGGGTGCTCGGCATATCCAATCAGCCCCAGCATTTT. This chain joins TRBV19 and TRBJ1-5; D might be TRBD1 (5 bases). V lost 9 bases to trimming and J lost 3 bases, with 24 bases between them. This CDR3 is built from 17 residues. The germline CDR1 and CDR2 sequences are LNHDA and SQIVND (reference sequence). Supplemented by reference TRBV19 and TRBJ1-5, the full variable domain reads DGGITQSPKYLFRKEGQNVTLSCEQNLNHDAMYWYRQDPGQGLRLIYYSQIVNDFQKGDIAEGYSVSREKKESFPLTVTSAQKNPTAFYLCASQPRVLGISNQPQHFGDGTRLSIL.

This clone has more than one count but fewer than ten. The chain carries TRBV5-4 and TRBJ1-2; D is uncertain. Germline V CDR1 and CDR2: SGHNT, YYREEE (reference sequence). V shed 3 bases and J shed 4 bases, with 13 bases lying between them. The CDR3 is 14 residues long. CDR3 DNA sequence: TGTGCCAGCAGCTCGGACTGGACTGGCTATGGCTACACCTTC. Amino acids: CASSSDWTGYGYTF. Drawing the rest from reference TRBV5-4 and TRBJ1-2, the complete variable domain is ETGVTQSPTHLIKTRGQQVTLRCSSQSGHNTVSWYQQALGQGPQFIFQYYREEENGRGNFPPRFSGLQFPNYSSELNVNALELDDSALYLCASSSDWTGYGYTFGSGTRLTVV.

This clone was counted only a few times. The chain employs TRBV7-9 and TRBJ2-7; tentative D call: TRBD2 (6 bases). The CDR3 is 16 amino acids. Trimming took 4 bases from V and 0 from J, leaving 16 bases between them. Germline V CDR1 and CDR2: SEHNR, FQNEAQ (reference sequence). The CDR3 DNA is TGTGCCAGCAGCTATCTGACTAGTCATTCCTCCTACGAGCAGTACTTC. Protein: CASSYLTSHSSYEQYF.

The chain links TRBV21-1 to TRBJ2-3; the table's D gene call, TRBD2, was not cross checked with the DNA. TRBV21-1 is a pseudogene segment. The CDR3 is 18 amino acids. CDR3 DNA: TGTGCCAGCAGCAAAACGTTAAAAGCGGGAGTATGGCCAGATACGCAGTATTTT. Translating gives CASSKTLKAGVWPDTQYF.

This chain joins TRBV7-8 and TRBJ2-4; tentatively, D is TRBD2 (5 bases). The germline V and J ends were trimmed by 2 bases and 0 bases, with 17 bases remaining between them. This CDR3 region has 18 residues. CDR1 is SGHVS and CDR2 is FQNEAQ in the germline V gene. CDR3 sequence (DNA): TGTGCCAGCAGCTTATCCGGGGATGGCCTTTTAGCCAAAAACATTCAGTACTTC. Its protein product is CASSLSGDGLLAKNIQYF.

This clone was counted once. J is TRBJ2-7 and V is TRBV5-4; D gene unclear. The germline V gene encodes CDR1 SGHNT and CDR2 YYREEE (reference sequence). Trimming left V 3 bases short and J 0 bases short, with 10 bases between. The CDR3 runs to 14 residues. DNA for the CDR3: TGTGCCAGCAGCTCGACTGCCTTCTCCTACGAGCAGTACTTC. Translation gives CASSSTAFSYEQYF.

This chain links TRBV28 with TRBJ1-4; 8 bases line up with TRBD1. The germline CDR1 and CDR2 sequences are MDHEN and SYDVKM. This CDR3 contains 14 residues. Trimming at V came to 2 bases and at J to 6 bases, leaving 2 bases not matched to a gene. CDR3 sequence: CASSLRTGYEKLFF. As DNA, the CDR3 is TGTGCCAGCAGTTTAAGGACAGGGTATGAAAAACTGTTTTTT. Looking up the rest from reference TRBV28 and TRBJ1-4 gives the full variable domain: DVKVTQSSRYLVKRTGEKVFLECVQDMDHENMFWYRQDPGLGLRLIYFSYDVKMKEKGDIPEGYSVSREKKERFSLILESASTNQTSMYLCASSLRTGYEKLFFGSGTQLSVL.

This chain's CDR3 is CASSQVNAGANVLTF. CDR3 nucleotide sequence: TGCGCCAGCAGCCAAGTTAATGCTGGGGCCAACGTCCTGACTTTC. The genes are TRBV4-3 and TRBJ2-6; D is unresolved. V was pared by 1 base and J by 2 bases, with 6 bases between. Germline assignment: CDR1 LGHNA and CDR2 YSLEER. The CDR3 runs to 15 residues.

The chain has TRBV27 and TRBJ2-3; 9 bases are shared with TRBD2. Germline V gene lookup returns CDR1 MNHEY and CDR2 SMNVEV (reference sequence). V trimming: 4 bases; J trimming: 0 bases; junction bases outside the gene matches: 5. The CDR3 is 16 amino acids. The CDR3 here is CASSSGLATSTDTQYF. The CDR3 nucleotides read TGTGCCAGCAGTTCAGGACTAGCGACTAGCACAGATACGCAGTATTTT.

The CDR3 sequence: CASRSGTGVGNEQFF. The CDR3, as DNA: TGCGCCAGCAGGTCCGGGACAGGGGTTGGGAATGAGCAGTTCTTC. The chain carries TRBV5-1 and TRBJ2-1, with 10 positions matching TRBD1. Germline V gene data show CDR1 as SGHRS and CDR2 as YFSETQ. V lost 5 bases to trimming and J lost 7 bases; unmatched junction nucleotides: 9. The CDR3 length is 15 residues.

V is TRBV11-2 and J is TRBJ2-5; no definite D call. CDR3 length equals 15 residues. The germline V gene encodes CDR1 SGHAT and CDR2 FQNNGV. V gave up 2 bases and J gave up 1 base, with 11 bases separating them. The DNA of the CDR3 is TGTGCCAGCAGCTTAACTTTTGAGAGCCAAGAGACCCAGTACTTC. Encoded protein: CASSLTFESQETQYF.

The V gene is TRBV13, the J gene TRBJ2-2; 14 nucleotides line up with TRBD2. The germline V gene encodes CDR1 PRHDT and CDR2 FYEKMQ (reference sequence). After removal of 4 bases from V and 1 base from J, the junction contained 2 bases not matched to a gene. This CDR3 is 17 amino acids long. DNA for the CDR3: TGTGCCAGCAGCTCAGGGACTAGCGGGGGGAACACCGGGGAGCTGTTTTTT. Protein product: CASSSGTSGGNTGELFF.

The rearrangement links TRBV2 to TRBJ2-7, with TRBD1 matching over 9 bases. Germline assignment: CDR1 SNHLY and CDR2 FYNNEI. The CDR3 runs to 14 residues. The ends lost 1 base at V and 6 bases at J; junction bases unmatched: 4. CDR3 protein: CASSEGGQGSEQYF. The CDR3 DNA reads TGTGCCAGCAGTGAAGGGGGACAGGGCTCCGAGCAGTACTTC.

The chain carries TRBV4-1 and TRBJ1-4, with D tentatively TRBD1 (5 bases). V was trimmed by 0 bases and J by 7 bases, leaving 15 bases between them. This CDR3 has 16 amino acids. From germline, CDR1 is MGHRA and CDR2 YSYEKL. DNA of the CDR3: TGCGCCAGCAGCCAAGACGGGGGACTTTGGAGTGAAAAACTGTTTTTT. Translated: CASSQDGGLWSEKLFF.

The sample holds a few counts of this clone. The chain couples TRBV6-6 to TRBJ2-7, with a weak D call TRBD2 (5 bases). The CDR3 has 14 amino acids. Per germline, CDR1 MNHNY and CDR2 SVGAGI (reference sequence). V lost 0 bases, J lost 4 bases, and 10 bases lay in between. The CDR3 coding sequence is TGTGCCAGCAGTTACTCGGGGAGCGAGTACGAGCAGTACTTC. The encoded protein is CASSYSGSEYEQYF.